The next 20 T cell receptor beta chains were all read from a single sample in a study of cytomegalovirus exposure and HLA in healthy donors. A multiplex PCR was run with 60 Vbeta primers and 13 Jbeta primers. Measured with immunoSEQ multiplex PCR; TCRdb has only the in-frame clones, and not every one. The table has 120,000 or so clones, about 81% seen once. The sample taken for sequencing was PBMCs. Receptor source: a woman aged 45 to 65 in good health and CMV-seropositive.

This chain connects TRBV5-4 to TRBJ2-3; 10 positions match TRBD2. This CDR3 has 16 amino acids. V shed 1 base and J 6 bases; nucleotides not matched to a gene: 8. CDR1 SGHNT and CDR2 YYREEE come from the germline V gene (reference sequence). CDR3 sequence reads: CASSLPSGGAADTQYF. The CDR3 nucleotides are TGTGCCAGCAGCTTGCCGAGCGGGGGGGCAGCGGATACGCAGTATTTT.

This clone was seen only a few times. V and J are TRBV6-5 and TRBJ1-6, with 8 bases that match TRBD1. After removal of 4 bases from V and 8 bases from J, the junction contained 7 bases not matched to a gene. CDR1 is MNHEY and CDR2 is SVGAGI in the germline V gene. The CDR3 contains 15 residues. The CDR3 loop is CASSWTGKFDSPLHF. The DNA of the CDR3 is TGTGCCAGCAGTTGGACAGGGAAGTTTGATTCACCCCTCCACTTT.

This clone has only a few counts. V is TRBV5-6 and J is TRBJ1-4, with D possibly matching TRBD1 (6 bases). CDR1 is SGHDT, CDR2 YYEEEE, per germline. With 5 bases removed from V and 1 base from J, the gap between germline ends came to 9 bases. This CDR3 spans 14 amino acids. The CDR3 region is CASRKQGTNEKLFF. The CDR3 DNA follows: TGTGCCAGCAGGAAACAGGGAACTAATGAAAAACTGTTTTTT.

The V call is TRBV4-1, the J call TRBJ2-7; 7 bases line up with TRBD1. This CDR3 is built from 15 residues. V lost 1 base and J lost 4; bases outside the gene matches: 7. Germline V gene sequence: CDR1 MGHRA, CDR2 YSYEKL. The CDR3 region is CASSQVRGGRYEQYF. In DNA form, the CDR3 reads TGCGCCAGCAGCCAAGTGCGAGGGGGCAGGTACGAGCAGTACTTC.

The chain uses TRBV6-6 and TRBJ2-5; perhaps TRBD2 as D (5 bases). This CDR3 has 12 residues. Germline-derived CDR1 and CDR2 are MNHNY and SVGAGI (reference sequence). V lost 7 bases to trimming and J lost 7 bases, with 13 bases between them. The CDR3 loop is CASTLNEGTQYF. Here the CDR3 DNA reads TGTGCCAGCACTCTTAATGAGGGGACCCAGTACTTC.

This clone has a handful of counts. The rearrangement uses TRBV19 and TRBJ1-1; D unclear. The germline V gene encodes CDR1 LNHDA and CDR2 SQIVND (reference sequence). V dropped 10 bases and J dropped 0 bases, with 18 bases sitting between them. The CDR3 sequence is 15 residues long. For the CDR3, the DNA is TGTGCCACCCGCGGGATGGGTCGAATGAACACTGAAGCTTTCTTT. Encoded protein: CATRGMGRMNTEAFF.

In this sample, this clone turned up a few times. V gene TRBV6-5 combines with J gene TRBJ1-1; perhaps TRBD1 as D (6 bases). Per the germline V gene, CDR1 is MNHEY and CDR2 is SVGAGI. Trimming took 5 bases from V and 5 from J, leaving 12 bases between them. This CDR3 region has 13 residues. CDR3 loop: CASSSAGETEAFF. CDR3 coding DNA: TGTGCCAGCAGTAGCGCAGGGGAAACTGAAGCTTTCTTT.

The chain has TRBV27 and TRBJ2-7; 14 bases map to TRBD2. CDR3 length equals 17 residues. J gave up 1 base and V 5 bases, and 7 bases lay outside the gene matches. Looked up from germline, CDR1 is MNHEY and CDR2 is SMNVEV (reference sequence). CDR3 region: CASSKMGLAGVSYEQYF. The CDR3 DNA is TGTGCCAGCAGTAAGATGGGACTAGCGGGAGTATCCTACGAGCAGTACTTC.

In this sample, this clone turned up once. The chain joins TRBV30 to TRBJ1-1; D not resolved. This CDR3 comprises 13 residues. Germline CDR1 and CDR2: GTSNPN and SVGIG (reference sequence). Trimming pared 0 bases from V and 5 bases from J, leaving 10 bases between. CDR3 sequence (DNA): TGTGCCTGGAGTGTACTAGGACGAACTGAAGCTTTCTTT. It specifies CAWSVLGRTEAFF.

The V gene is TRBV6-1, the J gene TRBJ2-3; 14 positions match TRBD2. V shed 3 bases and J 4 bases; nucleotides not matched to a gene: 0. The germline V gene has CDR1 MNHNS and CDR2 SASEGT. CDR3 length: 15 amino acids. The CDR3 protein is CASSETSGGADTQYF. CDR3 DNA: TGTGCCAGCAGTGAGACTAGCGGGGGGGCAGATACGCAGTATTTT.

The V and J genes are TRBV30 and TRBJ1-2; 8 nucleotides match TRBD1. Germline CDR1 and CDR2: GTSNPN and SVGIG (reference sequence). Germline trimming cut 0 bases from V and 8 bases from J; bases unmatched to any gene: 11. This CDR3 comprises 15 residues. CDR3 nucleotides: TGTGCCTGGAGTGTACCTGGGACAGGTATTAGAGGCTACACCTTC. It translates to CAWSVPGTGIRGYTF.

The chain is built from TRBV5-1 and TRBJ1-3; no clear D. V was pared by 4 bases and J by 1 base, with 9 bases between. The germline CDR1 and CDR2 sequences are SGHRS and YFSETQ. The length of the CDR3 is 14 residues. The CDR3: CASSMRASGNTIYF. The CDR3 nucleotides read TGCGCCAGCAGCATGCGGGCATCTGGAAACACCATATATTTT. The whole variable domain, remainder taken from reference TRBV5-1 and TRBJ1-3, is KAGVTQTPRYLIKTRGQQVTLSCSPISGHRSVSWYQQTPGQGLQFLFEYFSETQRNKGNFPGRFSGRQFSNSRSEMNVSTLELGDSALYLCASSMRASGNTIYFGEGSWLTVV.

The CDR3 reads CASSTGTSGSGETQYF. The CDR3, as DNA: TGTGCCAGCAGCACCGGGACTAGCGGGAGTGGGGAGACCCAGTACTTC. The V call is TRBV7-3, the J call TRBJ2-5; TRBD2 matches at 14 bases. V was pared by 5 bases and J by 5 bases, with 7 bases of the junction left unmatched. This CDR3 contains 16 residues. CDR1 and CDR2 (germline): SGHTA, FQGTGA.

This clone was counted only a few times. The gene calls are TRBV19 and TRBJ1-5; tentatively, D is TRBD1 (6 bases). This CDR3 comprises 18 residues. Trimming left V 5 bases short and J 2 bases short, with 22 bases between. Germline CDR1 and CDR2: LNHDA and SQIVND (reference sequence). CDR3 in amino acids: CASSGGWGGPRGNQPQHF. The CDR3 bases are TGTGCCAGTAGTGGGGGTTGGGGGGGCCCGAGGGGCAATCAGCCCCAGCATTTT.

This clone was counted a few times. The V call is TRBV2, the J call TRBJ2-2; D remains unclear. Germline V gives CDR1 SNHLY, CDR2 FYNNEI. The ends were cut back, 4 bases at V and 4 bases at J, with 13 bases in the middle. The CDR3 spans 15 residues. DNA for the CDR3: TGTGCCAGCAGTGTTCAGGCCATCGGCACCGGGGAGCTGTTTTTT. This codes for CASSVQAIGTGELFF.

The chain links TRBV6-1 to TRBJ1-1; D unclear. This CDR3 is built from 13 residues. Germline CDR1 is MNHNS and CDR2 is SASEGT. The V end was cut by 2 bases, the J end by 1 base, with 5 bases between. The CDR3 region is CASSEHRNTEAFF. Here the CDR3 DNA reads TGTGCCAGCAGTGAACACAGGAACACTGAAGCTTTCTTT.

This sequence joins TRBV19 and TRBJ1-1; D possibly corresponds to TRBD1 (5 bases). Per germline, CDR1 LNHDA and CDR2 SQIVND (reference sequence). The CDR3 sequence is 11 residues long. V lost 11 bases and J lost 11, with 18 bases in between. The CDR3 sequence is CAARSAGWAFF. The CDR3 DNA is TGTGCCGCTCGGAGTGCAGGGTGGGCTTTCTTT.

The chain combines TRBV5-1 with TRBJ2-2, with no clear D. V dropped 4 bases and J dropped 3 bases, with 10 bases sitting between them. The CDR3 length is 14 residues. The germline CDR1 and CDR2 sequences are SGHRS and YFSETQ. Here the CDR3 reads CASSPTTHTGELFF. CDR3 in DNA: TGCGCCAGCAGCCCCACGACACACACCGGGGAGCTGTTTTTT.

The rearrangement uses TRBV7-2 and TRBJ2-4; D perhaps matches TRBD2 (6 bases). The length of the CDR3 is 14 residues. CDR1 is SGHTA and CDR2 is FQGNSA in the germline V gene. Trimming stripped 5 bases from V and 7 bases from J, with 15 bases between. The CDR3 region has the DNA TGTGCCAGCAGCGCGGGGCGGGGCTTTAACATTCAGTACTTC. It specifies CASSAGRGFNIQYF.

V gene TRBV6-5 combines with J gene TRBJ2-7; the D is unclear. The CDR3 covers 12 residues. From germline, CDR1 is MNHEY and CDR2 SVGAGI. V lost 10 bases and J 0 bases, leaving 10 bases between the germline ends. CDR3 region: CATVTSSYEQYF. As DNA, the CDR3 is TGTGCCACTGTGACAAGCTCCTACGAGCAGTACTTC.